The present TCR beta chain was sequenced within a study of T cell changes during pregnancy in multiple sclerosis. After removal of 6 bases from V and 4 bases from J, the junction contained 8 bases not matched to a gene. This CDR3 spans 14 amino acids. Per germline, CDR1 MNHNY and CDR2 SVGAGI (reference sequence). The table came from immunoSEQ multiplex PCR; TCRdb's copy has only in-frame clones and leaves some out. The sample carries tens of thousands of clones, 85% to 95% recorded once. The starting material was CD8+ T cells from peripheral blood mononuclear cells, obtained in the third trimester of pregnancy. This TCR came from a female donor in good health, enrolled as a control in a pregnancy study. The chain is built from TRBV6-6 and TRBJ1-2; 7 bases are a match to TRBD1. The CDR3 here is CASSHRGPSYGYTF. The CDR3 nucleotides read TGTGCCAGCAGCCACAGGGGCCCCAGCTATGGCTACACCTTC.